This T cell receptor (beta chain) came from a study of chemoradiotherapy in HPV16-positive cancers. Repeated repertoire sampling spanned the course of chemoradiotherapy. About this clone itself: The antigen remains undetermined.

Study outcomes and limitations: Only two HPV16-positive patients supplied the functional HPV-specificity definition. Candidate HPV-specific clones and E7-related TCR motifs grew in tumor during treatment.

V lost 0 bases to trimming and J lost 2 bases, with 13 bases between them. This CDR3 has 16 residues. Per germline, CDR1 MNHNY and CDR2 SVGAGI (reference sequence). Assay: immunoSEQ multiplex PCR; the TCRdb copy retains only in-frame clones and omits some. The table records about 14,000 clones, under 85% of them present only once. This receptor was identified in a human donor with HPV-associated anogenital cancer. Sampling was conducted from a patient who underwent chemoradiotherapy. J is TRBJ1-2 and V is TRBV6-6; a possible D gene is TRBD1 (6 bases). Here the CDR3 DNA reads TGTGCCAGCAGTTACTCGAAGGGGGGCGTCAACTATGGCTACACCTTC. Residues: CASSYSKGGVNYGYTF.